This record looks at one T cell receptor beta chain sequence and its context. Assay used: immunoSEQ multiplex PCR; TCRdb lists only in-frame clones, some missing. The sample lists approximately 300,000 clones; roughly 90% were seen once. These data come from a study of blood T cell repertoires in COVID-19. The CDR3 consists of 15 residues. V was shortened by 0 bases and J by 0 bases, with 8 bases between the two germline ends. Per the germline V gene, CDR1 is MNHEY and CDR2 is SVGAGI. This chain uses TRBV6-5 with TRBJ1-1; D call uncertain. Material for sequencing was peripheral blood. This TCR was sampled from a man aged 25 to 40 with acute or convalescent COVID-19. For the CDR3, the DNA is TGTGCCAGCAGTTACTCGCGGGCCTTGAACACTGAAGCTTTCTTT. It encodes CASSYSRALNTEAFF.